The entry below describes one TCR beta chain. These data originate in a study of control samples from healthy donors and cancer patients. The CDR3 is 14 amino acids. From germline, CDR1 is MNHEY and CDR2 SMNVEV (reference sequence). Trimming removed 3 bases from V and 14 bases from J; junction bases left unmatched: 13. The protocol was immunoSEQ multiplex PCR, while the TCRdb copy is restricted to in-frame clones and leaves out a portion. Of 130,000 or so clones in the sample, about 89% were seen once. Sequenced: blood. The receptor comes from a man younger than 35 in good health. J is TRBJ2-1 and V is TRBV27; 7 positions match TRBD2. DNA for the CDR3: TGTGCCAGCAGTTTGTTTGGAGGGCTAGCGGACAAGTTCTTC. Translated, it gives CASSLFGGLADKFF.